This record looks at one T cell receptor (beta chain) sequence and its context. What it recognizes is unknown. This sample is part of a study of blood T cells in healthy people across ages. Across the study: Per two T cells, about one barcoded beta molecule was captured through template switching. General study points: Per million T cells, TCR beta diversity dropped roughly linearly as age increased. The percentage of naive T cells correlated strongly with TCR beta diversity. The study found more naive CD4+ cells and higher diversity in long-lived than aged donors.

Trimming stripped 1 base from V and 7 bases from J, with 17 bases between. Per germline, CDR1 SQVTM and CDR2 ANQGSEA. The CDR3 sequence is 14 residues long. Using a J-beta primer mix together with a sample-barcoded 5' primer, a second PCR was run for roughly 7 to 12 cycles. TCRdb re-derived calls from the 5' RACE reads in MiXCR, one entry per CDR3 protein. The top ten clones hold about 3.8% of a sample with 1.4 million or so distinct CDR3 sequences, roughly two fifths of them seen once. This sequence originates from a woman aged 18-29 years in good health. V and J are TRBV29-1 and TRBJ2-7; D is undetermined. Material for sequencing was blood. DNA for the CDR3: TGCAGCGTTGAAGGCAAATTCTCCTACAATGAGCAGTACTTC. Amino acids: CSVEGKFSYNEQYF.